Each of the 10 T cell receptor beta chains below was sequenced from the same sample in a study of cytomegalovirus exposure and HLA in healthy donors. It was with 60 Vbeta and 13 Jbeta primers that the PCR ran. Sequenced by immunoSEQ multiplex PCR; TCRdb stores in-frame clones only, minus some. The sample lists about 110,000 clones, roughly 80% occurring once. Source material: PBMCs. Receptor source: a man aged 30-40 years in good health and CMV-seropositive.

V is TRBV19 and J is TRBJ2-3; no definite D call. The V end was cut by 6 bases, the J end by 0 bases, with 4 bases between. The CDR3 sequence is 12 residues long. Germline assignment: CDR1 LNHDA and CDR2 SQIVND (reference sequence). DNA for the CDR3: TGTGCCAGTAGAACTAGCACAGATACGCAGTATTTT. Amino acids: CASRTSTDTQYF.

The rearrangement links TRBV6-1 to TRBJ1-2; D gene uncertain. Trimming pared 0 bases from V and 8 bases from J, leaving 10 bases between. The CDR3 is made up of 13 amino acids. Germline lookup yields CDR1 MNHNS and CDR2 SASEGT. CDR3 loop: CASSEASRGGYTF. The CDR3 DNA follows: TGTGCCAGCAGTGAAGCTAGTCGAGGAGGCTACACCTTC.

This chain links TRBV10-2 with TRBJ2-1; 8 positions match TRBD2. The V and J ends lost 3 bases and 3 bases, in that order; junction bases with no gene match: 4. Germline assignment: CDR1 WSHSY and CDR2 SAAADI. The CDR3 is made up of 15 amino acids. The CDR3 DNA is TGCGCCAGCAGTGACCAGCGGGGGATCTACAATGAGCAGTTCTTC. This gives the protein CASSDQRGIYNEQFF.

This rearrangement joins TRBV6-1 to TRBJ1-3; D remains ambiguous. Germline V gene sequence: CDR1 MNHNS, CDR2 SASEGT. Trimming shortened V by 2 bases and J by 7 bases, and 15 bases separated the two germline ends. The length of the CDR3 is 15 residues. For the CDR3, the DNA is TGTGCCAGCAGTGAAAGTTATGGAGCGCCCAACACCATATATTTT. Translation: CASSESYGAPNTIYF.

This chain connects TRBV7-3 to TRBJ2-1; possible D gene TRBD1, 6 bases. The CDR3 extends over 12 amino acids. The V end lost 5 bases, the J end lost 9 bases, and 11 bases lay between the germline ends. Germline values: CDR1 SGHTA, CDR2 FQGTGA. The CDR3 nucleotides are TGTGCCAGCAGCCCTCAGGGGATTGAGCAGTTCTTC. It codes for CASSPQGIEQFF.

The CDR3 spells CASSRGQMRSNEQFF. The DNA of the CDR3 is TGTGCCAGCAGCCGGGGACAGATGAGGAGCAATGAGCAGTTCTTC. This rearrangement joins TRBV6-9 to TRBJ2-1; TRBD1 agrees at 7 bases. V lost 6 bases to trimming and J lost 6 bases; unmatched junction nucleotides: 11. This CDR3 is built from 15 residues. The germline V gene encodes CDR1 MNHGY and CDR2 SVAAGI.

This clone was observed a few times. This sequence joins TRBV9 and TRBJ1-1; the D gene is possibly TRBD1 (6 bases). V lost 7 bases to trimming and J lost 1 base, with 14 bases between them. The CDR3 is 14 amino acids. The germline V gene has CDR1 SGDLS and CDR2 YYNGEE. The chain's CDR3 is CASASGHRNTEAFF. DNA of the CDR3: TGTGCCAGCGCATCGGGACACAGGAACACTGAAGCTTTCTTT.

Of note for this clone: This same CDR3 is encoded by further DNA sequences in the sample. The chain couples TRBV25-1 to TRBJ1-1; no reliable D call. This CDR3 comprises 11 residues. From germline, CDR1 is MGHDK and CDR2 SYGVNS. Trimming shortened V by 6 bases and J by 1 base, and 3 bases separated the two germline ends. CDR3 coding DNA: TGTGCCAGCAGCCGGAACACTGAAGCTTTCTTT. This encodes CASSRNTEAFF.

This clone was seen only a few times. The chain links TRBV6-6 to TRBJ2-3; 9 positions agree with TRBD2. This CDR3 has 14 amino acids. With V trimmed by 7 bases and J by 4 bases, 6 bases remained unmatched. Per germline, CDR1 MNHNY and CDR2 SVGAGI (reference sequence). The CDR3 DNA reads as TGTGCCAGCATTGCGGGGGGGCTCCCAGATACGCAGTATTTT. It specifies CASIAGGLPDTQYF.

Of note for this clone: Its ends do not fully match the called genes, so a read error is possible. This sequence joins TRBV7-9 and TRBJ2-1; 7 bases are a match to TRBD1. CDR3 length: 18 amino acids. CDR1 is SEHNR, CDR2 FQNEAQ, per germline (reference sequence). CDR3 nucleotides: TGTTCCAGCAGCTCCCACGGCAGGACAGGCGACCCTAACAATGAGCAGTTCTTC. It yields the protein CSSSSHGRTGDPNNEQFF.